This is a list of T cell receptor beta chains from one sample in a study of regulatory T cells in long-lasting Graves disease. TCRdb independently ran MiXCR on the multiplex PCR reads; one entry per CDR3 protein. The sample gives 250,000 to 300,000 distinct CDR3 sequences, 18% of which show up once; approximately 14% is in the top ten. These same data were also listed under a study on T cells in Graves' hyperthyroidism and ophthalmopathy.

The sequencing here drew on peripheral blood mononuclear cells (PBMCs), taken at new diagnosis, from a patient treated with antithyroid drugs. The source is a woman between 25 and 40 years old with Graves disease. The CDR3 runs from the conserved cysteine through the conserved F or W. Each record gives: J gene, D gene, V gene, clone size, CDR3 DNA, CDR3 protein. A D gene is named only where the DNA matches it firmly. Size is omitted from some rows. Given values are once, few, many or a class for expanded clones.

>TRBJ2-5|-|TRBV5-1|many
TGCGCCAGCAGCCCAAGGGGCCAAGAGACCCAGTACTTC
CASSPRGQETQYF
>TRBJ2-1|-|TRBV18|-
TGTGCCAGCTCACCACCGACCCATACCGGTAATGAGCAGTTCTTC
CASSPPTHTGNEQFF
>TRBJ1-5|TRBD1|TRBV27|many
TGTGCCAGCAGTGCGGACAGGGGCGGGAATCAGCCCCAGCATTTT
CASSADRGGNQPQHF
>TRBJ1-1|-|TRBV10-1|many
TGCGCCAGGGTTTTGAACACTGAAGCTTTCTTT
CARVLNTEAFF
>TRBJ1-1|-|TRBV9|-
TGTGCCAGCAGCCCACTTGGGGCGGACACTGAAGCTTTCTTT
CASSPLGADTEAFF
>TRBJ1-1|-|TRBV27|many
TGTGCCAGCAGTGTTGCCGGGACATTGAACACTGAAGCTTTCTTT
CASSVAGTLNTEAFF
>TRBJ2-1|TRBD2|TRBV5-4|-
TGTGCCAGCCGCTCGGGGGGGCTTAATAATGAGCAGTTCTTC
CASRSGGLNNEQFF
>TRBJ2-7|-|TRBV3-1|many
TGTGCCAGCAGCCAAGAGGGGGCGTACGAGCAGTACTTC
CASSQEGAYEQYF
>TRBJ2-1|-|TRBV18|-
TGTGCCAGCTCGATGGGCACACACTACAATGAGCAGTTCTTC
CASSMGTHYNEQFF
>TRBJ2-1|TRBD1|TRBV5-1|many
TGCGCCAGCAGCGGCGACAGGGGACTGGGTGAGCAGTTCTTC
CASSGDRGLGEQFF
>TRBJ2-7|-|TRBV27|many
TGTGCCAGCAGTTTAAAGGAAGAAGGTGGTTACGAGCAGTACTTC
CASSLKEEGGYEQYF
>TRBJ2-7|-|TRBV13|-
TGTGCCAGCAGCTTGGCGGGGCGCTCCTACGAGCAGTACTTC
CASSLAGRSYEQYF
>TRBJ2-3|-|TRBV6-9|many
TGTGCCAGCAGTTATCCCTCGCGGCCTAGCACAGATACGCAGTATTTT
CASSYPSRPSTDTQYF